Reported below is one T cell receptor beta chain. Its specificity is unknown. A second PCR, run for roughly 7 to 11 cycles, used a sample-barcoded 5' primer plus a J-beta primer mix. Each sample provided no less than 2.5 million CDR3-containing paired-end reads. MiXCR, applied by TCRdb to the 5' RACE reads, yields one record per CDR3 protein. The repertoire holds roughly 1.4 million distinct CDR3 sequences, with approximately 59% as singletons. These data belong to a study of blood T cells in healthy people across ages. Study-wide findings and caveats: Long-lived donors exceeded aged donors in naive CD4+ cells and diversity.

Trimming cost V 4 bases and J 7 bases, with 13 bases left between them. Germline loops: CDR1 SQVTM, CDR2 ANQGSEA. The CDR3 contains 12 residues. Sequenced: blood. This TCR came from a man aged 18 to 29 in good health. The rearrangement links TRBV29-1 to TRBJ1-2; the D gene is possibly TRBD1 (6 bases). CDR3 nucleotide sequence: TGCAGCGTTGCGTCAGGGGAAGTTGGCTACACCTTC. This sequence encodes CSVASGEVGYTF.